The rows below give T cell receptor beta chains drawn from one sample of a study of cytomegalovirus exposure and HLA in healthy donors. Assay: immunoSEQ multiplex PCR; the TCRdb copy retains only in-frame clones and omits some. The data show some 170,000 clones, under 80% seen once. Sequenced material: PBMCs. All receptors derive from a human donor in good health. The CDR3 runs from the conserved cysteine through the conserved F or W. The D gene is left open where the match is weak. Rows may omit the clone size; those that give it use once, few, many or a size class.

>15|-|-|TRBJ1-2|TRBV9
CASSVGEEANYGYTF
TGTGCCAGCAGCGTAGGGGAGGAGGCTAACTATGGCTACACCTTC
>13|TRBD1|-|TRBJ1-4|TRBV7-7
CASSLTGGEKLFF
TGTGCTAGCAGCTTAACAGGGGGAGAAAAACTGTTTTTT
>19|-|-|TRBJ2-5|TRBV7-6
CASSLGGVRRGWWQETQYF
TGTGCCAGCAGCTTAGGAGGGGTCCGGCGGGGTTGGTGGCAAGAGACCCAGTACTTC
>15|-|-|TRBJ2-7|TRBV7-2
CASSLAGGQTYEQYF
TGTGCCAGCAGCCTCGCGGGGGGACAGACCTACGAGCAGTACTTC
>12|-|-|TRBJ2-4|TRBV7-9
CASSEGVGIQYF
TGTGCCAGCAGCGAAGGGGTTGGGATTCAGTACTTC
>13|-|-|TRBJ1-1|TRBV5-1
CASSLGGNTEAFF
TGCGCCAGCAGCTTGGGAGGAAACACTGAAGCTTTCTTT
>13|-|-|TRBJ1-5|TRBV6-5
CASSYLSNQPQHF
TGTGCCAGCAGTTACCTTAGCAATCAGCCCCAGCATTTT
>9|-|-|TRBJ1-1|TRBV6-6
CASGEEAFF
TGTGCCAGCGGGGAGGAGGCTTTCTTT
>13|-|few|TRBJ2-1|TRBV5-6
CASSYWTDNEQFF
TGTGCCAGCAGCTACTGGACAGACAATGAGCAGTTCTTC
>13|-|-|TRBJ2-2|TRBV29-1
CSVSSGGSGELFF
TGCAGCGTGAGCTCTGGGGGGAGCGGGGAGCTGTTTTTT
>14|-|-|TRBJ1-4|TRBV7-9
CASSLGQNNEKLFF
TGTGCCAGCAGCTTAGGACAGAACAATGAAAAACTGTTTTTT
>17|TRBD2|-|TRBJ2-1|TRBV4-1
CASSQPRLAGAYNEQFF
TGCGCCAGCAGCCAACCCAGACTAGCGGGGGCCTACAATGAGCAGTTCTTC
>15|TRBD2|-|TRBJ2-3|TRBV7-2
CASSLELAGTDTQYF
TGTGCCAGCAGCTTAGAACTAGCGGGCACAGATACGCAGTATTTT
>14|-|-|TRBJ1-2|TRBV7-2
CASSLVPAGGGYTF
TGTGCCAGCAGCTTAGTTCCCGCCGGCGGTGGCTACACCTTC
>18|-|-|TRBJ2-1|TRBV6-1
CASSEARFSRLVDNEQFF
TGTGCCAGCAGTGAAGCCCGTTTTTCGCGTTTGGTCGACAATGAGCAGTTCTTC
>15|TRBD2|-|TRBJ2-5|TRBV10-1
CASSESGSGVETQYF
TGCGCCAGCAGTGAGTCGGGAAGCGGGGTAGAGACCCAGTACTTC
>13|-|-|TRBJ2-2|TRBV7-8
CASSSSGVGELFF
TGTGCCAGCAGCTCCTCAGGGGTCGGGGAGCTGTTTTTT
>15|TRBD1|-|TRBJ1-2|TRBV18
CASSLTGGANYGYTF
TGTGCCAGCTCACTCACAGGGGGCGCGAACTATGGCTACACCTTC
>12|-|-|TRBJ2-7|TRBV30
CAWRIGRGEQYF
TGTGCCTGGAGGATAGGGCGGGGCGAGCAGTACTTC
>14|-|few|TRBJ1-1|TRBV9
CASSVAAEGTEAFF
TGTGCCAGCAGCGTAGCTGCCGAGGGCACTGAAGCTTTCTTT